What follows are 17 T cell receptor beta chains derived from one specimen sequenced in a study of T cell repertoires in cytomegalovirus infection. For these TCRs, the target antigens are not known. Each CDR3 protein gets one entry after TCRdb re-called the reads with MiXCR. The repertoire holds 300,000 to 400,000 distinct CDR3 sequences, about 28% seen once, with around 20% in the top ten. This sample comprised cultured PBMCs, obtained from culture after CMV antigen stimulation. Every receptor here comes from a human donor in good health (CMV status not recorded). Some clones in this sample may be carry-over from other donors' samples.

The chain carries TRBV7-3 and TRBJ2-5; no clear D. The CDR3 is made up of 14 amino acids. Germline assignment: CDR1 SGHTA and CDR2 FQGTGA. V gave up 2 bases and J gave up 2 bases, with 9 bases separating them. CDR3 DNA: TGTGCCAGCAGCTTAGTCCACAGTCAAGAGACCCAGTACTTC. It encodes CASSLVHSQETQYF.

This clonotype appeared a few times. This sequence joins TRBV19 and TRBJ1-2; 8 positions agree with TRBD1. This CDR3 is 15 amino acids long. V dropped 7 bases and J dropped 3; count of bases not matched to a gene: 10. CDR1 is LNHDA, CDR2 SQIVND, per germline (reference sequence). The CDR3: CASIHIAGGDYGYTF. The CDR3 DNA follows: TGTGCCAGTATTCACATCGCAGGGGGCGACTATGGCTACACCTTC.

V is TRBV15 and J is TRBJ2-2; D possibly corresponds to TRBD2 (9 bases). Between the trimmed V and J ends, which lost 2 bases and 6 bases, there was a span of 25 bases. Germline CDR1 is LNHNV and CDR2 is YYDKDF (reference sequence). The CDR3 runs 19 residues. For the CDR3, the DNA is TGTGCCACCAGCAGACACGCGGGAGGGCAGGGGGCAGTGGCCGGGGAGCTGTTTTTT. Amino acid sequence: CATSRHAGGQGAVAGELFF.

The chain links TRBV3-1 to TRBJ1-1; 9 bases align to TRBD1. The CDR3 covers 13 residues. Germline V CDR1 and CDR2: LGHDT, YNNKEL (reference sequence). V lost 3 bases to trimming and J lost 5 bases; unmatched junction nucleotides: 1. The CDR3 region is CASSHDRGTEAFF. CDR3 DNA: TGTGCCAGCAGCCACGACAGGGGGACTGAAGCTTTCTTT.

This rearrangement joins TRBV28 to TRBJ2-1; 11 bases match TRBD2. This CDR3 is built from 19 residues. CDR1 and CDR2 (germline): MDHEN, SYDVKM. The V segment lost 5 bases and the J segment 0 bases; nucleotides outside the gene matches: 12. The CDR3 coding sequence is TGTGCCAGCAGTAGTTTAGCATCTAGCGGGAGGAGCTCCTACAATGAGCAGTTCTTC. Translating it yields CASSSLASSGRSSYNEQFF.

The V call is TRBV20-1, the J call TRBJ2-7, with 7 bases fitting TRBD2. Germline CDR1 reads DFQATT; CDR2 reads SNEGSKA (reference sequence). Losses at the gene ends were 3 bases for V and 2 bases for J; bases not matched to a gene: 4. This CDR3 spans 13 amino acids. DNA for the CDR3: TGCAGTGCTAGGGGGAGGGTACCCTACGAGCAGTACTTC. This translates into CSARGRVPYEQYF.

The chain uses TRBV4-1 and TRBJ2-3; 7 bases agree with TRBD2. Germline V CDR1 and CDR2: MGHRA, YSYEKL. The trim removed 4 bases at V and 7 bases at J, leaving 17 bases unmatched. The CDR3 contains 17 residues. CDR3 sequence (DNA): TGCGCCAGCAGCCCCGGGGGGAGAGCGGGACCCACCAATACGCAGTATTTT. The encoded protein is CASSPGGRAGPTNTQYF.

The chain recombines TRBV14 with TRBJ1-1; D remains unclear. The germline CDR1 and CDR2 sequences are SGHDN and FVKESK. This CDR3 spans 12 amino acids. The V end lost 2 bases, the J end lost 8 bases, and 9 bases lay between the germline ends. The CDR3 nucleotides read TGTGCCAGCAGCCAACTTTCTGGGGAAGCTTTCTTT. As protein: CASSQLSGEAFF.

V usage is TRBV5-4 and J usage is TRBJ1-3; 7 positions agree with TRBD1. Germline trimming cut 5 bases from V and 4 bases from J; bases unmatched to any gene: 6. The CDR3 spans 14 residues. CDR1 SGHNT and CDR2 YYREEE come from the germline V gene (reference sequence). CDR3 sequence (DNA): TGTGCCAGCAGAGATGGGACAGTAGGAAACACCATATATTTT. Translation gives CASRDGTVGNTIYF.

This sequence joins TRBV20-1 and TRBJ2-5; D is undetermined. The V gene lost 0 bases and the J gene lost 1 base, with 12 bases spanning the gap. Germline V CDR1 and CDR2: DFQATT, SNEGSKA (reference sequence). The CDR3 is 15 residues long. Here the CDR3 DNA reads TGCAGTGCTAGAGATCGCGTGATCCCCCAAGAGACCCAGTACTTC. This codes for CSARDRVIPQETQYF.

This clonotype was observed a few times. V usage is TRBV6-6 and J usage is TRBJ2-7; 7 nucleotides line up with TRBD1. The CDR3 consists of 13 residues. Germline V gene sequence: CDR1 MNHNY, CDR2 SVGAGI (reference sequence). J lost 6 bases, V lost 7 bases, and 9 bases had no gene match. The CDR3 spells CASTQGVIGEQYF. DNA for the CDR3: TGTGCCAGCACCCAGGGGGTTATCGGCGAGCAGTACTTC.

This chain uses TRBV6-1 with TRBJ1-2; 12 nucleotides align to TRBD1. The CDR3 loop spans 15 amino acids. V was pared by 6 bases and J by 6 bases, with 8 bases of the junction left unmatched. Germline-derived CDR1 and CDR2 are MNHNS and SASEGT. CDR3 DNA sequence: TGTGCCAGCAGGGTCACCGGGACAGGGGGCGATGGCTACACCTTC. Protein: CASRVTGTGGDGYTF.

Only a few counts were recorded for this clonotype. The chain combines TRBV6-1 with TRBJ1-1, with D maybe TRBD1 (5 bases). V was cut by 8 bases and J by 5 bases, with 18 bases left in between. The CDR3 runs to 14 residues. CDR1 and CDR2 from the germline V gene are MNHNS and SASEGT. The CDR3 nucleotides read TGTGCCAGCCGTACCCAGGGTCGGGGGACTGAAGCTTTCTTT. Translation gives CASRTQGRGTEAFF.

This clonotype has only a few counts. The V call is TRBV12-3 or TRBV12-4, the J call TRBJ2-7, with D possibly being TRBD1 (5 bases). The CDR3 runs to 15 residues. Trimming left V 8 bases short and J 6 bases short, with 23 bases between. CDR3 protein: CASAASAQLRGEQYF. CDR3 coding DNA: TGTGCCAGCGCGGCCAGCGCACAACTTAGGGGCGAGCAGTACTTC.

The chain carries TRBV5-4 and TRBJ2-1; TRBD2 agrees at 15 bases. This CDR3 region has 16 residues. Germline loops: CDR1 SGHNT, CDR2 YYREEE (reference sequence). The V and J ends lost 4 bases and 8 bases, in that order; junction bases with no gene match: 7. CDR3 amino acids: CASSLGLAGGLDEQFF. The CDR3 DNA is TGTGCCAGCAGCCTTGGACTAGCGGGAGGGCTTGATGAGCAGTTCTTC.

There are a few counts of this clonotype. V usage is TRBV12-5 and J usage is TRBJ2-3; D is tentatively TRBD1 or TRBD2 (5 bases each). With 2 bases removed from V and 2 bases from J, the gap between germline ends came to 14 bases. This CDR3 has 16 amino acids. CDR1 and CDR2 (germline): LGHNT, FRNRAP. This chain's CDR3 is CASGLPLGDPTDTQYF. The CDR3 DNA sequence: TGTGCTAGTGGTTTGCCACTGGGGGACCCCACAGATACGCAGTATTTT.

This clonotype was counted between two and nine times. This rearrangement joins TRBV20-1 to TRBJ2-7; TRBD2 matches at 7 bases. This CDR3 is 13 amino acids long. Germline loops: CDR1 DFQATT, CDR2 SNEGSKA (reference sequence). J was trimmed by 5 bases and V by 6 bases; bases with no gene match: 10. CDR3 region: CSAFGTNQDEQYF. The CDR3 DNA follows: TGCAGTGCATTCGGGACTAATCAGGACGAGCAGTACTTC.